The 17 T cell receptor beta chains below all came from one sample that was sequenced in a study of siplizumab effects on memory and regulatory T cells. The protocol was immunoSEQ multiplex PCR, while the TCRdb copy is restricted to in-frame clones and leaves out a portion. The sample holds approximately 90,000 clones, around 94% seen once. The sequenced material came from non-Treg CD4+ T cells sorted from blood. The receptors stem from a human donor in good health.

V usage is TRBV19 and J usage is TRBJ1-4, with 9 positions matching TRBD1. This CDR3 contains 15 residues. V shed 6 bases and J 7 bases; nucleotides not matched to a gene: 9. CDR1 LNHDA and CDR2 SQIVND come from the germline V gene (reference sequence). Written as DNA, the CDR3 is TGTGCCAGTAGGATGCGGGGACAGGGAACTGAAAAACTGTTTTTT. It codes for CASRMRGQGTEKLFF. Full variable domain (missing parts from reference TRBV19 and TRBJ1-4): DGGITQSPKYLFRKEGQNVTLSCEQNLNHDAMYWYRQDPGQGLRLIYYSQIVNDFQKGDIAEGYSVSREKKESFPLTVTSAQKNPTAFYLCASRMRGQGTEKLFFGSGTQLSVL.

The chain is built from TRBV11-3 and TRBJ2-2, with 7 nucleotides matching TRBD2. Germline V CDR1 and CDR2: SGHNT, YENEEA. V shed 5 bases and J 0 bases; nucleotides not matched to a gene: 3. This CDR3 has 15 amino acids. Here the CDR3 reads CASSGRVANTGELFF. For the CDR3, the DNA is TGTGCCAGCAGCGGGAGGGTCGCGAACACCGGGGAGCTGTTTTTT.

V and J are TRBV7-5 and TRBJ2-1; TRBD2, as called in the table, went unchecked against the DNA. TRBV7-5 is shown as a pseudogene. The CDR3 sequence is 16 residues long. This chain's CDR3 is CANRPTSGRFYNEQFF. DNA of the CDR3: TGTGCCAACAGGCCAACTAGCGGGAGATTCTACAATGAGCAGTTCTTC.

The chain combines TRBV4-2 with TRBJ2-3, with 10 nucleotides matching TRBD2. V was clipped by 6 bases and J by 2 bases; unmatched bases: 8. Germline V gene sequence: CDR1 LGHNA, CDR2 YNFKEQ. The CDR3 loop spans 16 amino acids. The CDR3 bases are TGTGCCAGCAGTTATAGCGGGGGGACGTCCACAGATACGCAGTATTTT. Protein product: CASSYSGGTSTDTQYF.

This clone was detected only once. V and J are TRBV14 and TRBJ2-3; 7 nucleotides match TRBD2. J lost 0 bases, V lost 4 bases, and 7 bases had no gene match. The length of the CDR3 is 16 residues. Germline V CDR1 and CDR2: SGHDN, FVKESK. The DNA for the CDR3 is TGTGCCAGCAGCCCGGGCGGGGGACTCAGCACAGATACGCAGTATTTT. Translating it yields CASSPGGGLSTDTQYF. The whole variable domain, filled in from reference TRBV14 and TRBJ2-3, reads EAGVTQFPSHSVIEKGQTVTLRCDPISGHDNLYWYRRVMGKEIKFLLHFVKESKQDESGMPNNRFLAERTGGTYSTLKVQPAELEDSGVYFCASSPGGGLSTDTQYFGPGTRLTVL.

The chain uses TRBV5-1 and TRBJ2-3; 13 bases fit TRBD2. Germline V gene data show CDR1 as SGHRS and CDR2 as YFSETQ. The CDR3 loop spans 16 amino acids. V gave up 0 bases and J gave up 5 bases; unmatched junction bases: 3. This chain's CDR3 is CASSLGLAGGVDTQYF. The CDR3 DNA sequence: TGCGCCAGCAGCTTGGGACTAGCGGGAGGAGTAGATACGCAGTATTTT.

The rearrangement uses TRBV7-6 and TRBJ2-7; D uncertain. This CDR3 contains 13 residues. The germline CDR1 and CDR2 sequences are SGHVS and FNYEAQ. V was trimmed by 0 bases and J by 0 bases, leaving 3 bases between them. The CDR3 nucleotides read TGTGCCAGCAGCTTAGCGGCCTCCTACGAGCAGTACTTC. This gives the protein CASSLAASYEQYF. The complete variable domain, with remaining parts taken from reference TRBV7-6 and TRBJ2-7, reads GAGVSQSPRYKVTKRGQDVALRCDPISGHVSLYWYRQALGQGPEFLTYFNYEAQQDKSGLPNDRFSAERPEGSISTLTIQRTEQRDSAMYRCASSLAASYEQYFGPGTRLTVT.

The rearrangement uses TRBV27 and TRBJ2-7; 8 nucleotides align to TRBD2. The CDR3 covers 16 residues. Germline loops: CDR1 MNHEY, CDR2 SMNVEV (reference sequence). The trim removed 3 bases at V and 4 bases at J, leaving 11 bases unmatched. CDR3: CASSFVPLAGTYEQYF. In nucleotides, the CDR3 is TGTGCCAGCAGTTTCGTCCCCTTAGCGGGGACATACGAGCAGTACTTC.

Written as DNA, the CDR3 is TGTGCCAGCAGCTCCCCGGGCACCCAGTACTTC. Encoded protein: CASSSPGTQYF. The chain recombines TRBV7-2 with TRBJ2-5; no clear D. The germline V and J ends were trimmed by 4 bases and 8 bases, with 8 bases remaining between them. CDR3 size: 11 residues. The germline CDR1 and CDR2 sequences are SGHTA and FQGNSA. The full variable domain, its missing parts supplied by reference TRBV7-2 and TRBJ2-5, is GAGVSQSPSNKVTEKGKDVELRCDPISGHTALYWYRQSLGQGLEFLIYFQGNSAPDKSGLPSDRFSAERTGGSVSTLTIQRTQQEDSAVYLCASSSPGTQYFGPGTRLLVL.

This clone was detected only once. The chain recombines TRBV4-2 with TRBJ2-7; the D is unclear. CDR3 length: 16 residues. Trimming took off 0 bases at V and 10 bases at J, with 22 bases between the two ends. The germline CDR1 and CDR2 sequences are LGHNA and YNFKEQ. CDR3 amino acids: CASSQEAKITRRGQYF. CDR3 bases: TGTGCCAGCAGCCAAGAAGCAAAGATAACCCGGAGAGGACAGTACTTC.

The gene calls are TRBV6-5 and TRBJ1-1; D not resolved. Germline V gives CDR1 MNHEY, CDR2 SVGAGI. V shed 5 bases and J shed 2 bases, with 9 bases lying between them. The CDR3 covers 13 residues. The CDR3 region has the DNA TGTGCCAGCAGTCAGCTCCGTAACACTGAAGCTTTCTTT. Translating gives CASSQLRNTEAFF.

The chain carries TRBV4-2 and TRBJ2-7, with D possibly being TRBD2 (5 bases). From germline, CDR1 is LGHNA and CDR2 YNFKEQ. V was pared by 6 bases and J by 6 bases, with 24 bases between. CDR3 size: 16 residues. CDR3 protein: CASRRELGRVLSEQYF. The CDR3 nucleotides are TGTGCCAGCAGACGCGAATTGGGGAGAGTCCTCTCCGAGCAGTACTTC.

The rearrangement links TRBV2 to TRBJ2-3, with 11 bases matching TRBD2. The CDR3 consists of 15 residues. Germline V gives CDR1 SNHLY, CDR2 FYNNEI. The V gene end was trimmed by 5 bases and the J gene end by 6 bases; junction bases not matched to a gene: 7. The CDR3 loop reads CASSRTSGGRDTQYF. CDR3 DNA: TGTGCCAGCAGTCGAACTAGCGGGGGTAGGGATACGCAGTATTTT. The variable domain in full, completed from reference TRBV2 and TRBJ2-3, reads EPEVTQTPSHQVTQMGQEVILRCVPISNHLYFYWYRQILGQKVEFLVSFYNNEISEKSEIFDDQFSVERPDGSNFTLKIRSTKLEDSAMYFCASSRTSGGRDTQYFGPGTRLTVL.

This chain connects TRBV4-1 to TRBJ2-3; D is unclear. Deletions cut 4 bases from V and 2 bases from J, with 13 bases between. Germline V gene lookup returns CDR1 MGHRA and CDR2 YSYEKL. This CDR3 region has 15 residues. CDR3 sequence reads: CASSRADGNTDTQYF. In nucleotides, the CDR3 is TGCGCCAGCAGCCGAGCCGACGGAAACACAGATACGCAGTATTTT.

This chain connects TRBV20-1 to TRBJ1-1, with D unclear. The germline V gene has CDR1 DFQATT and CDR2 SNEGSKA (reference sequence). The CDR3 loop spans 11 amino acids. Trimming took off 6 bases at V and 1 base at J, with 6 bases between the two ends. The CDR3 here is CSATGNTEAFF. The CDR3 DNA reads TGCAGTGCCACGGGGAACACTGAAGCTTTCTTT.

The chain employs TRBV2 and TRBJ2-5, with TRBD2 identical over 7 bases. The CDR3 is 17 amino acids. V trimming: 7 bases; J trimming: 5 bases; junction bases outside the gene matches: 19. Germline assignment: CDR1 SNHLY and CDR2 FYNNEI. DNA for the CDR3: TGTGCCAGCACCCTCGGATGGGGGGGAGGCTCACGGGAGACCCAGTACTTC. This gives the protein CASTLGWGGGSRETQYF.

V usage is TRBV9 and J usage is TRBJ1-2; 7 bases line up with TRBD1. Per germline, CDR1 SGDLS and CDR2 YYNGEE. J was trimmed by 6 bases and V by 2 bases; bases with no gene match: 10. This CDR3 comprises 15 residues. The DNA for the CDR3 is TGTGCCAGCAGCGTTAGCCTGACAGGGTACGATGGCTACACCTTC. This sequence encodes CASSVSLTGYDGYTF.